A selection of T cell receptor beta chains follows, all from one sample in a study of cytomegalovirus exposure and HLA in healthy donors. Using immunoSEQ multiplex PCR, the repertoire was profiled, and TCRdb retains in-frame clones only, with some absent. The data hold more than 100,000 clones, with roughly 80% observed a single time. The source material was PBMCs. The receptors here all came from a female donor in good health and CMV-seropositive. CDR3s include the opening cysteine and the closing phenylalanine or tryptophan. A D gene is named only where the DNA matches it firmly. Clone sizes are given selectively: once, few, many, or a class where the clone is expanded.

CDR3	DNA	V	J	size	D
CASSQTTGTLSKNIQYF	TGTGCCAGCAGCCAAACCACCGGGACACTATCCAAAAACATTCAGTACTTC	TRBV14	TRBJ2-4	-	-
CASSWGQHTGELFF	TGTGCCAGCAGCTGGGGACAGCACACCGGGGAGCTGTTTTTT	TRBV5-8	TRBJ2-2	-	TRBD1
CASSLSPDRVELTGELFF	TGTGCCAGCAGCTTATCTCCCGACAGGGTGGAACTTACCGGGGAGCTGTTTTTT	TRBV7-3	TRBJ2-2	-	TRBD1
CSGGGDGYTF	TGCAGCGGAGGGGGGGATGGCTACACCTTC	TRBV29-1	TRBJ1-2	-	-
CAWSVVRVGYTF	TGTGCCTGGAGTGTTGTGCGGGTGGGCTACACCTTC	TRBV30	TRBJ1-2	-	-
CAWKVQGGTDTQYF	TGTGCCTGGAAGGTACAGGGGGGCACAGATACGCAGTATTTT	TRBV30	TRBJ2-3	-	TRBD1
CASVGGGGLINEQFF	TGTGCCAGCGTGGGTGGGGGAGGGCTTATTAATGAGCAGTTCTTC	TRBV19	TRBJ2-1	-	TRBD2
CASSIGRTDTQYF	TGTGCCAGTAGTATTGGGAGAACAGATACGCAGTATTTT	TRBV19	TRBJ2-3	-	-
CAIRGQGARYEQYF	TGTGCCATCAGAGGGCAGGGGGCTCGCTACGAGCAGTACTTC	TRBV10-3	TRBJ2-7	-	TRBD1
CAWSEGWNTGELFF	TGTGCCTGGAGTGAGGGGTGGAACACCGGGGAGCTGTTTTTT	TRBV30	TRBJ2-2	-	-
CSVSQGNTEAFF	TGCAGCGTGTCACAGGGGAACACTGAAGCTTTCTTT	TRBV29-1	TRBJ1-1	few	-
CASSFDRVSEQYF	TGTGCCAGCAGCTTTGACAGGGTTAGCGAGCAGTACTTC	TRBV5-4	TRBJ2-7	few	TRBD1
CASSEYHRGGYGYTF	TGTGCCAGCAGTGAGTATCACAGGGGAGGCTATGGCTACACCTTC	TRBV6-1	TRBJ1-2	-	TRBD1
CASSPKNPGTSGGNEQFF	TGTGCCAGCAGTCCCAAAAACCCTGGGACTAGCGGGGGGAATGAGCAGTTCTTC	TRBV6-4	TRBJ2-1	-	TRBD2
CASSMGTSGGPAQDTQYF	TGCGCCAGCAGCATGGGGACTAGCGGGGGACCGGCACAAGATACGCAGTATTTT	TRBV5-1	TRBJ2-3	-	TRBD2
CASSTRGHRHEQYF	TGTGCCAGCAGTACCAGGGGACACCGCCACGAGCAGTACTTC	TRBV9	TRBJ2-7	-	-
CASSLTGGTEAFF	TGTGCCAGCAGCCTTACAGGGGGAACTGAAGCTTTCTTT	TRBV2	TRBJ1-1	-	TRBD1
CASSESRDRGPGNQPQHF	TGTGCCAGCAGTGAATCCCGGGACAGGGGTCCGGGCAATCAGCCCCAGCATTTT	TRBV2	TRBJ1-5	-	TRBD1
CSARGDSTQYF	TGCAGTGCCCGGGGGGACTCCACGCAGTATTTT	TRBV20-1	TRBJ2-3	-	TRBD2
CASRRQTQETQYF	TGTGCCAGTAGAAGACAGACCCAAGAGACCCAGTACTTC	TRBV19	TRBJ2-5	once	-
CASGGAGTNEKLFF	TGTGCTTCAGGCGGGGCGGGAACTAATGAAAAACTGTTTTTT	TRBV2	TRBJ1-4	-	-
CASGIDRGTTEAFF	TGTGCCAGCGGGATAGACAGGGGCACTACTGAAGCTTTCTTT	TRBV2	TRBJ1-1	few	TRBD1
CASSHRASYEQYF	TGTGCCAGCAGTCACAGGGCGAGCTACGAGCAGTACTTC	TRBV6-5	TRBJ2-7	-	-
CASSLTDRASEQYF	TGTGCCAGCTCACTAACGGACAGGGCAAGCGAGCAGTACTTC	TRBV18	TRBJ2-7	-	TRBD1
CASTPFRQNAGELFF	TGTGCCAGTACCCCCTTCAGGCAGAACGCCGGGGAGCTGTTTTTT	TRBV19	TRBJ2-2	few	-
CASSVGGGSQPQHF	TGTGCCAGCAGCGTAGGGGGGGGAAGTCAGCCCCAGCATTTT	TRBV9	TRBJ1-5	-	-
CASSLVGAGEKLFF	TGTGCCAGCAGCTTAGTGGGGGCGGGTGAAAAACTGTTTTTT	TRBV7-2	TRBJ1-4	-	-
CASSIDATNEKLFF	TGTGCCAGCAGTATAGATGCAACTAATGAAAAACTGTTTTTT	TRBV27	TRBJ1-4	once	-
CASSFMDSRTEAFF	TGCGCCAGCAGCTTTATGGACAGCCGGACTGAAGCTTTCTTT	TRBV5-1	TRBJ1-1	-	-
CATSNRGTVGRETQYF	TGTGCCACCAGCAATCGTGGGACAGTGGGACGAGAGACCCAGTACTTC	TRBV15	TRBJ2-5	-	TRBD1
CASSEPPGSSYNEQFF	TGTGCCAGCAGCGAACCCCCAGGTAGCTCCTACAATGAGCAGTTCTTC	TRBV9	TRBJ2-1	-	-
CASSKDRGSYGYTF	TGTGCCAGCAGCAAGGACAGGGGGAGCTATGGCTACACCTTC	TRBV9	TRBJ1-2	-	TRBD1
CASRASAGELFF	TGCGCCAGCAGGGCCAGTGCCGGGGAGCTGTTTTTT	TRBV5-1	TRBJ2-2	-	-
CASSLSSRTDTQYF	TGTGCCAGCAGCTTATCTAGTCGCACAGATACGCAGTATTTT	TRBV7-3	TRBJ2-3	-	-
CASSRGPYEQYF	TGTGCCAGCAGCAGGGGCCCCTACGAGCAGTACTTC	TRBV5-6	TRBJ2-7	-	-
CASSLTPGNSPLHF	TGTGCCAGCAGCTTGACGCCGGGTAATTCACCCCTCCACTTT	TRBV7-2	TRBJ1-6	-	-
CASSEAGGSYNEQFF	TGTGCCAGCAGTGAAGCGGGGGGGTCCTACAATGAGCAGTTCTTC	TRBV6-4	TRBJ2-1	-	TRBD2
CAISEGQGRTNTEAFF	TGTGCCATCAGTGAAGGTCAGGGGCGGACGAACACTGAAGCTTTCTTT	TRBV10-3	TRBJ1-1	-	-
CASSLVASGGARWDTQYF	TGCGCCAGCAGCTTGGTGGCTAGCGGGGGGGCCAGGTGGGATACGCAGTATTTT	TRBV5-1	TRBJ2-3	-	TRBD2
CASSLRGPTEKLFF	TGTGCCAGCAGTCTCAGGGGGCCCACGGAAAAACTGTTTTTT	TRBV28	TRBJ1-4	few	TRBD1
CASREISGNTIYF	TGTGCCAGCAGAGAGATCTCTGGAAACACCATATATTTT	TRBV27	TRBJ1-3	-	-
CASSARGDRAEAFF	TGTGCCAGCAGCGCCCGGGGGGATAGGGCTGAAGCTTTCTTT	TRBV7-2	TRBJ1-1	-	-
CASSGDSNQPQHF	TGTGCCAGCAGTGGAGATAGCAATCAGCCCCAGCATTTT	TRBV2	TRBJ1-5	-	-
CASSLASSYNSPLHF	TGTGCCAGCAGTCTTGCCAGCTCCTATAATTCACCCCTCCACTTT	TRBV27	TRBJ1-6	-	-
CASWASGPSYEQYF	TGCGCCAGCTGGGCTAGCGGCCCCTCCTACGAGCAGTACTTC	TRBV10-2	TRBJ2-7	-	TRBD2
CASSQGQGRLDTQYF	TGCGCCAGCAGCCAGGGGCAGGGAAGGTTAGATACGCAGTATTTT	TRBV4-1	TRBJ2-3	-	-
CASSLQGTGELFF	TGTGCCAGCTCACTTCAGGGGACCGGGGAGCTGTTTTTT	TRBV18	TRBJ2-2	-	-
CASSLDREYEQYF	TGTGCCAGCAGTTTAGACAGGGAGTACGAGCAGTACTTC	TRBV28	TRBJ2-7	-	TRBD1
CASSPPQQSSSYEQYF	TGTGCCAGCTCACCACCGCAACAGTCCTCCTCCTACGAGCAGTACTTC	TRBV18	TRBJ2-7	-	-
CAWNTAAGGRVEQYF	TGTGCCTGGAATACCGCGGCAGGAGGACGGGTCGAGCAGTACTTC	TRBV30	TRBJ2-7	once	-
CASSESLAGAPQYF	TGTGCCAGCAGTGAAAGCCTAGCGGGGGCCCCGCAGTACTTC	TRBV25-1	TRBJ2-5	-	TRBD2
CASSSLYRGRFGRTEAFF	TGTGCCAGCAGCTCTCTGTATCGGGGGAGGTTCGGGCGCACTGAAGCTTTCTTT	TRBV11-2	TRBJ1-1	-	-